Detailed here is one T cell receptor beta chain. The PCR was carried out with 60 Vbeta primers and 13 Jbeta primers. The repertoire was sequenced with immunoSEQ multiplex PCR; TCRdb's copy has only in-frame clones and lacks some. Of fewer than 200,000 clones listed, over 75% are singletons. The data stem from a study of cytomegalovirus exposure and HLA in healthy donors. The specimen sequenced was PBMCs. This clonotype originated in a man aged 60 to 69 in good health and CMV-seronegative.

The CDR3 region has the DNA TGCGCCAGCAGCTCCGCCGAACTGAACCGGGACTGGCCCTACAATGAGCAGTTCTTC. This translates into CASSSAELNRDWPYNEQFF. This chain joins TRBV5-1 and TRBJ2-1; tentatively, D is TRBD2 (6 bases). Trimming stripped 3 bases from V and 2 bases from J, with 24 bases between. This CDR3 comprises 19 residues. Germline V gene lookup returns CDR1 SGHRS and CDR2 YFSETQ.